The 22 T cell receptor beta chains presented below share a single source sample, sequenced in a study of shared clonotypes between healthy human individuals. The naive CD8 population came from CD45RO-negative cells selected for CCR7, without terminally differentiated effector memory CD45RA+ cells. Profiled with immunoSEQ multiplex PCR; TCRdb holds only in-frame clones, not every one. The repertoire holds approximately 600,000 clones, with 85% to 95% as singletons. What was sequenced was naive CD8+ T cells sorted from blood. Receptors were obtained from a woman in her twenties or thirties in good health.

V and J are TRBV6-5 and TRBJ2-1, with 8 bases identical to TRBD1. The CDR3 totals 13 residues. The junction had 4 bases not matched to a gene; V was cut back by 6 bases and J by 6 bases. Germline V gives CDR1 MNHEY, CDR2 SVGAGI. CDR3 coding DNA: TGTGCCAGCAGCAGGGGGCATTTCAATGAGCAGTTCTTC. This codes for CASSRGHFNEQFF.

V gene TRBV30 combines with J gene TRBJ2-1; D gene ambiguous. With 4 bases removed from V and 2 bases from J, the gap between germline ends came to 12 bases. The germline V gene has CDR1 GTSNPN and CDR2 SVGIG (reference sequence). CDR3 length: 14 amino acids. For the CDR3, the DNA is TGTGCCTGGATAAGTGGTCTAGCCTACAATGAGCAGTTCTTC. Translation: CAWISGLAYNEQFF.

This chain uses TRBV30 with TRBJ1-1; D ambiguous. V lost 5 bases, J lost 2 bases, and 6 bases lay in between. CDR3 size: 11 residues. Germline V gives CDR1 GTSNPN, CDR2 SVGIG (reference sequence). This CDR3 reads CAWEGNTEAFF. The CDR3 DNA follows: TGTGCCTGGGAAGGCAACACTGAAGCTTTCTTT. Variable domain in full (rest from reference TRBV30 and TRBJ1-1): SQTIHQWPATLVQPVGSPLSLECTVEGTSNPNLYWYRQAAGRGLQLLFYSVGIGQISSEVPQNLSASRPQDRQFILSSKKLLLSDSGFYLCAWEGNTEAFFGQGTRLTVV.

The chain uses TRBV7-8 and TRBJ1-1; D possibly corresponds to TRBD1 (6 bases). Trimming took off 4 bases at V and 4 bases at J, with 16 bases between the two ends. This CDR3 has 15 amino acids. Germline CDR1 reads SGHVS; CDR2 reads FQNEAQ. The CDR3 region has the DNA TGTGCCAGCAGCTGGGGGCGGGGTGATGGCACTGAAGCTTTCTTT. This sequence encodes CASSWGRGDGTEAFF. Looking up the rest from reference TRBV7-8 and TRBJ1-1 gives the full variable domain: GAGVSQSPRYKVAKRGQDVALRCDPISGHVSLFWYQQALGQGPEFLTYFQNEAQLDKSGLPSDRFFAERPEGSVSTLKIQRTQQEDSAVYLCASSWGRGDGTEAFFGQGTRLTVV.

The genes are TRBV19 and TRBJ2-1; 8 bases match TRBD2. The junction had 6 bases not matched to a gene; V was cut back by 0 bases and J by 2 bases. The CDR3 runs 17 residues. Germline V lookup: CDR1 LNHDA, CDR2 SQIVND (reference sequence). The CDR3 spells CASSIEYAGGTYNEQFF. In DNA, the CDR3 is TGTGCCAGTAGTATAGAGTACGCGGGAGGTACCTACAATGAGCAGTTCTTC.

V is TRBV19 and J is TRBJ1-2; D ambiguous. The germline CDR1 and CDR2 sequences are LNHDA and SQIVND (reference sequence). Trimming left V 1 base short and J 4 bases short, with 7 bases between. This CDR3 has 13 amino acids. This CDR3 reads CASSIVSSYGYTF. The CDR3, as DNA: TGTGCCAGTAGTATAGTGTCCAGCTATGGCTACACCTTC.

The chain uses TRBV14 and TRBJ2-7, with D possibly being TRBD1 (6 bases). V was trimmed by 3 bases and J by 4 bases, leaving 16 bases between them. CDR3 length equals 15 residues. The germline V gene encodes CDR1 SGHDN and CDR2 FVKESK. The CDR3 sequence: CASSQVQGRVYEQYF. CDR3 nucleotides: TGTGCCAGCAGCCAGGTCCAGGGGAGAGTGTACGAGCAGTACTTC.

This rearrangement joins TRBV27 to TRBJ1-1; D unresolved. The CDR3 runs to 13 residues. V was trimmed by 2 bases and J by 7 bases, leaving 11 bases between them. Per the germline V gene, CDR1 is MNHEY and CDR2 is SMNVEV (reference sequence). The CDR3 sequence is CASSLAWNGEAFF. CDR3 nucleotides: TGTGCCAGCAGTTTAGCGTGGAACGGTGAAGCTTTCTTT.

The V gene is TRBV6-5, the J gene TRBJ2-7; tentative D call: TRBD2 (6 bases). CDR3 size: 16 residues. CDR1 and CDR2 from the germline V gene are MNHEY and SVGAGI. Trimming took 0 bases from V and 2 from J, leaving 14 bases between them. The CDR3, as DNA: TGTGCCAGCAGTTACTCGGACGGGAGTAGGACCTACGAGCAGTACTTC. Translated: CASSYSDGSRTYEQYF.

This chain uses TRBV5-4 with TRBJ2-3; D ambiguous. The germline V gene encodes CDR1 SGHNT and CDR2 YYREEE (reference sequence). V was pared by 1 base and J by 0 bases, with 9 bases between. The CDR3 length is 15 residues. The CDR3 DNA sequence: TGTGCCAGCAGCTTGAGAACGGATAGCACAGATACGCAGTATTTT. It translates to CASSLRTDSTDTQYF.

V and J are TRBV4-1 and TRBJ1-1; no firm D call. This CDR3 has 13 residues. Germline V CDR1 and CDR2: MGHRA, YSYEKL. The V end was cut by 0 bases, the J end by 3 bases, with 5 bases between. In DNA form, the CDR3 reads TGCGCCAGCAGCCAAGAGGAGTACACTGAAGCTTTCTTT. This sequence encodes CASSQEEYTEAFF.

This rearrangement joins TRBV5-5 to TRBJ1-1; D perhaps matches TRBD1 (6 bases). Germline V gene sequence: CDR1 SGHKS, CDR2 YYEKEE (reference sequence). CDR3 length: 14 residues. With 7 bases removed from V and 3 bases from J, the gap between germline ends came to 16 bases. The CDR3 DNA follows: TGTGCCAGCCGCGGGGGGCGCGCGGACACTGAAGCTTTCTTT. It specifies CASRGGRADTEAFF.

The J gene is TRBJ2-7, the V gene TRBV28; D not resolved. Trimming cost V 3 bases and J 2 bases, with 11 bases left between them. In germline, CDR1 is MDHEN, CDR2 SYDVKM. There are 14 residues in the CDR3. The CDR3 DNA reads TGTGCCAGCAGTTTGGGGATCCACCCCTACGAGCAGTACTTC. Translating it yields CASSLGIHPYEQYF.

The rearrangement links TRBV7-9 to TRBJ2-7; 9 nucleotides match TRBD2. After removal of 4 bases from V and 2 bases from J, the junction contained 9 bases not matched to a gene. The CDR3 totals 16 residues. CDR1 SEHNR and CDR2 FQNEAQ come from the germline V gene (reference sequence). The CDR3: CASSSGVAGVPYEQYF. As DNA, the CDR3 is TGTGCCAGCAGCTCCGGTGTAGCGGGAGTCCCCTACGAGCAGTACTTC.

The CDR3 DNA follows: TGTGCCAGCAGCCAAAGTAGAGTTTTCCCCCTCTACGAGCAGTACTTC. It specifies CASSQSRVFPLYEQYF. The chain carries TRBV4-2 and TRBJ2-7; the D is unclear. The V gene lost 2 bases and the J gene lost 3 bases, with 17 bases spanning the gap. In germline, CDR1 is LGHNA, CDR2 YNFKEQ. The CDR3 runs to 16 residues.

V is TRBV7-8 and J is TRBJ2-2, with 8 positions matching TRBD2. This CDR3 is built from 19 residues. J lost 0 bases, V lost 5 bases, and 14 bases had no gene match. Germline V CDR1 and CDR2: SGHVS, FQNEAQ. Written as DNA, the CDR3 is TGTGCCAGCAGCCCCTACTCGGGACTAGTCCAAACGAACACCGGGGAGCTGTTTTTT. This sequence encodes CASSPYSGLVQTNTGELFF.

This clone was recorded a few times. V gene TRBV19 combines with J gene TRBJ1-1; D is undetermined. CDR1 LNHDA and CDR2 SQIVND come from the germline V gene (reference sequence). The CDR3 sequence is 14 residues long. V was shortened by 0 bases and J by 5 bases, with 10 bases between the two germline ends. This CDR3 reads CASSIENEGTEAFF. The DNA of the CDR3 is TGTGCCAGTAGTATAGAGAATGAAGGTACTGAAGCTTTCTTT.

The chain carries TRBV13 and TRBJ1-1; a weak D match, TRBD1 (5 bases). Germline V gene data show CDR1 as PRHDT and CDR2 as FYEKMQ (reference sequence). The CDR3 is made up of 13 amino acids. With 3 bases removed from V and 4 bases from J, the gap between germline ends came to 9 bases. The CDR3 DNA sequence: TGTGCCAGCAGCTTGCAGGGCGCCACTGAAGCTTTCTTT. It specifies CASSLQGATEAFF.

V usage is TRBV5-6 and J usage is TRBJ2-1, with TRBD2 as a possible D gene (5 bases). CDR3 size: 12 residues. The V end was cut by 2 bases, the J end by 8 bases, with 8 bases between. Germline CDR1 reads SGHDT; CDR2 reads YYEEEE. Here the CDR3 reads CASSFSRDEQFF. DNA of the CDR3: TGTGCCAGCAGCTTCTCGAGGGATGAGCAGTTCTTC.

The chain carries TRBV27 and TRBJ2-7; 9 bases line up with TRBD2. The V segment lost 4 bases and the J segment 1 base; nucleotides outside the gene matches: 5. The CDR3 spans 15 residues. Germline-derived CDR1 and CDR2 are MNHEY and SMNVEV (reference sequence). CDR3 sequence: CASSSTLAGSYEQYF. The CDR3 nucleotides are TGTGCCAGCAGTTCCACACTAGCGGGTTCCTACGAGCAGTACTTC.

CDR3 sequence (DNA): TGTGCCAGCAGGATCGGGGCTGGCGGTGAAAAACTGTTTTTT. Protein sequence: CASRIGAGGEKLFF. V usage is TRBV27 and J usage is TRBJ1-4, with a possible D match to TRBD1 (5 bases). The CDR3 is 14 amino acids. CDR1 MNHEY and CDR2 SMNVEV come from the germline V gene (reference sequence). The V end lost 6 bases, the J end lost 7 bases, and 15 bases lay between the germline ends. Using reference TRBV27 and TRBJ1-4 for the parts outside the CDR3, the full variable domain is EAQVTQNPRYLITVTGKKLTVTCSQNMNHEYMSWYRQDPGLGLRQIYYSMNVEVTDKGDVPEGYKVSRKEKRNFPLILESPSPNQTSLYFCASRIGAGGEKLFFGSGTQLSVL.

The chain recombines TRBV7-9 with TRBJ1-4; D not resolved. V lost 2 bases to trimming and J lost 5 bases, with 9 bases between them. Germline V gene data show CDR1 as SEHNR and CDR2 as FQNEAQ (reference sequence). The CDR3 sequence is 14 residues long. DNA for the CDR3: TGTGCCAGCAGCTTATTCGATTCCAATGAAAAACTGTTTTTT. Its protein is CASSLFDSNEKLFF.